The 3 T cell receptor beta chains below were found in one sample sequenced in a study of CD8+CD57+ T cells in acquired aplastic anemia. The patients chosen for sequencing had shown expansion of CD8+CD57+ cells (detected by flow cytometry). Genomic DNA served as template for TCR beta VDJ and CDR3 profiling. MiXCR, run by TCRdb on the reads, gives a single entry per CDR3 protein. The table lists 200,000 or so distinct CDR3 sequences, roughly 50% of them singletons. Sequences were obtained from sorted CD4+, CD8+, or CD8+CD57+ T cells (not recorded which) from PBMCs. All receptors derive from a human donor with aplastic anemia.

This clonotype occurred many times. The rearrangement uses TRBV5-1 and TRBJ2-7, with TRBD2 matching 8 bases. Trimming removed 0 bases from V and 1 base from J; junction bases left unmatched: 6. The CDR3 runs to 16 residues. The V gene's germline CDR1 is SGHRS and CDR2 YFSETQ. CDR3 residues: CASSLERGGPSYEQYF. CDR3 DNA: TGCGCCAGCAGCTTGGAGCGCGGGGGGCCGTCCTACGAGCAGTACTTC.

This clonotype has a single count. The CDR3 loop is CASSPIRHHNEQFF. The CDR3 DNA reads TGTGCCAGCAGCCCAATCCGGCACCACAATGAGCAGTTCTTC. V usage is TRBV2 and J usage is TRBJ2-1; D call uncertain. The ends were cut back, 6 bases at V and 5 bases at J, with 14 bases in the middle. Germline V CDR1 and CDR2: SNHLY, FYNNEI. This CDR3 contains 14 residues.

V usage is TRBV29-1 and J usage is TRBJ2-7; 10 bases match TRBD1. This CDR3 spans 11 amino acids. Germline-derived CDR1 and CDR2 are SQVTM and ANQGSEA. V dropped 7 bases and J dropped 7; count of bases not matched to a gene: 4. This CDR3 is CSARTGGEQYF. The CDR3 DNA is TGCAGCGCAAGGACAGGGGGTGAGCAGTACTTC.